Following are 10 T cell receptor beta chains from one sample sequenced in a study of blood T cell repertoires in COVID-19. The method was immunoSEQ multiplex PCR; TCRdb's version includes in-frame clones alone and lacks a portion of them. The repertoire holds roughly 300,000 clones, with approximately 87% as singletons. Input material: peripheral blood. The receptors were gathered from a woman aged 25 to 39 with COVID-19, enrolled during active disease.

The V and J genes are TRBV10-1 and TRBJ2-3; maybe TRBD2 (6 bases). V was pared by 3 bases and J by 2 bases, with 15 bases between. This CDR3 is built from 16 residues. Germline V gene data show CDR1 as WNHNN and CDR2 as SYGVQD (reference sequence). The CDR3 sequence is CASSEVGGASTDTQYF. CDR3 bases: TGCGCCAGCAGTGAAGTCGGCGGGGCTTCCACAGATACGCAGTATTTT.

The V gene is TRBV29-1, the J gene TRBJ2-1, with 13 bases matching TRBD2. Trimming at V came to 2 bases and at J to 9 bases, leaving 10 bases not matched to a gene. Germline assignment: CDR1 SQVTM and CDR2 ANQGSEA. This CDR3 spans 16 amino acids. This CDR3 reads CSVERLAGGTRGEQFF. CDR3 bases: TGCAGCGTTGAAAGACTAGCGGGGGGAACGAGGGGTGAGCAGTTCTTC.

The chain uses TRBV9 and TRBJ2-1; 11 positions match TRBD2. V trimming: 4 bases; J trimming: 5 bases; junction bases outside the gene matches: 8. The germline V gene has CDR1 SGDLS and CDR2 YYNGEE. CDR3 length equals 16 residues. CDR3 in DNA: TGTGCCAGCAGCCCCCGTCTAGCGGGGGGTCACAATGAGCAGTTCTTC. Amino acid sequence: CASSPRLAGGHNEQFF.

This clone was seen only a few times. The rearrangement uses TRBV15 and TRBJ2-2, with D perhaps TRBD1 (5 bases). In germline, CDR1 is LNHNV, CDR2 YYDKDF (reference sequence). Trimming pared 7 bases from V and 0 bases from J, leaving 9 bases between. The CDR3 is 14 residues long. The CDR3 reads CATTMTANTGELFF. In nucleotides, the CDR3 is TGTGCCACCACAATGACAGCGAACACCGGGGAGCTGTTTTTT. Filled out from reference TRBV15 and TRBJ2-2, the complete variable domain reads DAMVIQNPRYQVTQFGKPVTLSCSQTLNHNVMYWYQQKSSQAPKLLFHYYDKDFNNEADTPDNFQSRRPNTSFCFLDIRSPGLGDTAMYLCATTMTANTGELFFGEGSRLTVL.

This chain uses TRBV4-1 with TRBJ2-1, with 11 positions matching TRBD2. Germline V gives CDR1 MGHRA, CDR2 YSYEKL. Trimming took 3 bases from V and 9 from J; bases not matched to a gene: 13. CDR3 length: 17 amino acids. The DNA of the CDR3 is TGCGCCAGCAGCCAGACATGGGTAGCGGGGGGGCCAGGTGAGCAGTTCTTC. This gives the protein CASSQTWVAGGPGEQFF.

The chain is built from TRBV7-9 and TRBJ1-1, with 7 nucleotides matching TRBD1. With 3 bases clipped from V and 4 bases from J, the junction kept 5 bases outside the gene matches. Germline V gene data show CDR1 as SEHNR and CDR2 as FQNEAQ (reference sequence). This CDR3 is 14 amino acids long. The chain's CDR3 is CASSLTGTRTEAFF. CDR3 DNA sequence: TGTGCCAGCAGCTTGACAGGGACTCGCACTGAAGCTTTCTTT.

The chain is built from TRBV3-1 (or the pseudogene TRBV3-2) and TRBJ2-7; 8 positions match TRBD1. The CDR3 sequence is 14 residues long. The V and J ends lost 4 bases and 4 bases, in that order; junction bases with no gene match: 6. Germline V gene data show CDR1 as LGHDT and CDR2 as YNNKEL (reference sequence). The CDR3 spells CASSRQGFGYEQYF. The CDR3 nucleotides read TGTGCCAGCAGCCGACAGGGGTTTGGGTACGAGCAGTACTTC.

This chain connects TRBV13 to TRBJ1-2; D gene uncertain. V gave up 4 bases and J gave up 8 bases, with 14 bases separating them. The CDR3 runs to 13 residues. The germline gives CDR1 PRHDT, CDR2 FYEKMQ (reference sequence). CDR3 residues: CASSSLGGEGYTF. The CDR3 DNA reads TGTGCCAGCAGCTCTCTAGGTGGGGAGGGCTACACCTTC.

The chain is built from TRBV5-1 and TRBJ1-2; possible D gene TRBD1, 5 bases. Germline-derived CDR1 and CDR2 are SGHRS and YFSETQ. Trimming took 4 bases from V and 6 from J, leaving 13 bases between them. CDR3 size: 13 residues. The CDR3 sequence is CASSPGKENGYTF. CDR3 sequence (DNA): TGCGCCAGCAGCCCAGGGAAGGAGAATGGCTACACCTTC. The entire variable domain, with the rest obtained from reference TRBV5-1 and TRBJ1-2, is as follows: KAGVTQTPRYLIKTRGQQVTLSCSPISGHRSVSWYQQTPGQGLQFLFEYFSETQRNKGNFPGRFSGRQFSNSRSEMNVSTLELGDSALYLCASSPGKENGYTFGSGTRLTVV.

This chain links TRBV20-1 with TRBJ1-2; TRBD1 aligns across 7 bases. The CDR3 is 11 residues long. V was clipped by 8 bases and J by 4 bases; unmatched bases: 4. Looked up from germline, CDR1 is DFQATT and CDR2 is SNEGSKA (reference sequence). DNA for the CDR3: TGCAGTTCATGGGACAGCTATGGCTACACCTTC. As protein: CSSWDSYGYTF.